This T cell receptor beta chain was observed in a study of molecular identifiers for immune sequencing clone quantification. This CDR3 spans 14 amino acids. CDR1 is SQVTM, CDR2 ANQGSEA, per germline. Trimming shortened V by 3 bases and J by 0 bases, and 10 bases separated the two germline ends. Sorted inputs of roughly 20,000 to 1,000,000 cells, with 10%, 30% or 50% RNA, yielded naive CD8 libraries. CD8+CD4-CCR7+CD45RA+ cells were sorted as naive CD8 T cells. At least ten counts were recorded for this clonotype. TCRdb redid the calling of the PCR reads with MiXCR, one entry per CDR3 protein. The profile shows some 320,000 distinct CDR3 sequences, about 22% of them singletons.

The receptor was isolated from a human donor in good health. Some libraries in this study had Jurkat cell RNA spiked in. V usage is TRBV29-1 and J usage is TRBJ2-3, with D uncertain. Input material: naive CD8+ T cells from blood, with Jurkat cell RNA spiked in. Subset defined: FACS-sorted CD8+CD4-CCR7+CD45RA+ naive T cells. The CDR3 bases are TGCAGCGTTGACGGGTGGCCCAGCACAGATACGCAGTATTTT. Encoded protein: CSVDGWPSTDTQYF.